These 20 T cell receptor beta chains were all obtained from the same sample, sequenced in a study of identical twins. MiXCR, applied by TCRdb to the 5' RACE reads, yields one record per CDR3 protein. The sample lists some 320,000 distinct CDR3 sequences, roughly 12% occurring once. The sample also formed part of further work on yellow fever vaccine responses in identical twins.

Specimen: CD8+ T cells sorted from blood. The receptors were sampled from a woman under 30 in good health.

Ten or more counts support this clonotype. This chain links TRBV18 with TRBJ2-7, with D unclear. The germline V gene encodes CDR1 KGHSH and CDR2 LQKENI. The CDR3 consists of 13 residues. The germline V and J ends were trimmed by 2 bases and 1 base, with 6 bases remaining between them. In nucleotides, the CDR3 is TGTGCCAGCTCACCAGGCGGATCCTACGAGCAGTACGTC. It encodes CASSPGGSYEQYV.

This clonotype was detected only a few times. The genes are TRBV9 and TRBJ2-3; D possibly corresponds to TRBD2 (6 bases). CDR1 and CDR2 (germline): SGDLS, YYNGEE. V was trimmed by 2 bases and J by 9 bases, leaving 13 bases between them. The CDR3 extends over 13 amino acids. CDR3 sequence reads: CASSVGEELTQYF. The CDR3, as DNA: TGTGCCAGCAGCGTGGGGGAGGAGCTGACGCAGTATTTT. The variable domain in full, with the rest retrieved from reference TRBV9 and TRBJ2-3, is DSGVTQTPKHLITATGQRVTLRCSPRSGDLSVYWYQQSLDQGLQFLIQYYNGEERAKGNILERFSAQQFPDLHSELNLSSLELGDSALYFCASSVGEELTQYFGPGTRLTVL.

This clonotype was observed a handful of times. The V call is TRBV7-6, the J call TRBJ2-1; 11 nucleotides line up with TRBD2. This CDR3 is 16 amino acids long. V trimming: 5 bases; J trimming: 4 bases; junction bases outside the gene matches: 7. Germline CDR1 reads SGHVS; CDR2 reads FNYEAQ. The CDR3 sequence is CASSGKLAGAYNEQFF. The CDR3, as DNA: TGTGCCAGCAGCGGAAAACTAGCGGGAGCTTACAATGAGCAGTTCTTC. Full variable domain (remainder filled in from reference TRBV7-6 and TRBJ2-1): GAGVSQSPRYKVTKRGQDVALRCDPISGHVSLYWYRQALGQGPEFLTYFNYEAQQDKSGLPNDRFSAERPEGSISTLTIQRTEQRDSAMYRCASSGKLAGAYNEQFFGPGTRLTVL.

This rearrangement joins TRBV28 to TRBJ2-1; the D gene is possibly TRBD1 (7 bases). The CDR3 spans 14 residues. Germline assignment: CDR1 MDHEN and CDR2 SYDVKM. V was cut by 6 bases and J by 8 bases, with 17 bases left in between. The CDR3, as DNA: TGTGCCAGCAGCACCTTCAGGGGGGAAGATGAGCAGTTCTTC. It encodes CASSTFRGEDEQFF.

This clonotype has just a few counts. The genes are TRBV28 and TRBJ2-7, with D possibly being TRBD1 (7 bases). This CDR3 has 16 residues. V shed 9 bases and J shed 4 bases, with 25 bases lying between them. Per germline, CDR1 MDHEN and CDR2 SYDVKM. CDR3 nucleotides: TGTGCCAGTGCGGGATATAGGTCTAGGGGGCTTTACGAGCAGTACTTC. Protein: CASAGYRSRGLYEQYF.

The chain couples TRBV6-1 to TRBJ2-5; TRBD1 matches at 7 bases. The CDR3 is 13 amino acids. Germline V CDR1 and CDR2: MNHNS, SASEGT. Germline trimming cut 4 bases from V and 5 bases from J; bases unmatched to any gene: 4. CDR3 in amino acids: CASSGGTVETQYF. In DNA form, the CDR3 reads TGTGCCAGCAGTGGTGGGACAGTTGAGACCCAGTACTTC.

This clonotype was seen many times. The V and J genes are TRBV24-1 and TRBJ2-1; D is unresolved. V dropped 3 bases and J dropped 7 bases, with 15 bases sitting between them. CDR3 length: 15 amino acids. Germline CDR1 reads KGHDR; CDR2 reads SFDVKD. CDR3 loop: CATSDPTLSGNEQFF. The DNA for the CDR3 is TGTGCCACCAGTGATCCGACCTTATCCGGGAATGAGCAGTTCTTC.

The V and J genes are TRBV20-1 and TRBJ2-7; D is undetermined. Germline CDR1 reads DFQATT; CDR2 reads SNEGSKA (reference sequence). This CDR3 has 13 residues. Trimming cost V 6 bases and J 3 bases, with 15 bases left between them. In nucleotides, the CDR3 is TGCAGTGCGCCCGACGCAGGAATCTACGAGCAGTACTTC. Protein product: CSAPDAGIYEQYF.

The gene calls are TRBV5-5 and TRBJ2-5; possibly TRBD1 or TRBD2 for D (6 bases each). This CDR3 is built from 16 residues. V was pared by 0 bases and J by 3 bases, with 15 bases between. Germline V lookup: CDR1 SGHKS, CDR2 YYEKEE (reference sequence). CDR3 amino acids: CASSLVGGLEKETQYF. CDR3 nucleotides: TGTGCCAGCAGCTTGGTGGGGGGCTTGGAAAAAGAGACCCAGTACTTC.

This clonotype was detected a few times. The V call is TRBV14, the J call TRBJ2-5, with D possibly being TRBD2 (6 bases). V was pared by 1 base and J by 5 bases, with 11 bases between. This CDR3 has 14 amino acids. The germline V gene has CDR1 SGHDN and CDR2 FVKESK. The CDR3: CASSQAGVWETQYF. CDR3 DNA sequence: TGTGCCAGCAGCCAAGCGGGGGTCTGGGAGACCCAGTACTTC.

The sample holds a few counts of this clonotype. This rearrangement joins TRBV7-9 to TRBJ1-1; D uncertain. This CDR3 is 13 amino acids long. CDR1 SEHNR and CDR2 FQNEAQ come from the germline V gene (reference sequence). The V gene lost 2 bases and the J gene lost 8 bases, with 12 bases spanning the gap. This chain's CDR3 is CASSLRGLDEAFF. The CDR3 DNA follows: TGTGCCAGCAGCTTACGAGGGTTGGACGAAGCTTTCTTT. The variable domain in full, with the rest retrieved from reference TRBV7-9 and TRBJ1-1, is DTGVSQNPRHKITKRGQNVTFRCDPISEHNRLYWYRQTLGQGPEFLTYFQNEAQLEKSRLLSDRFSAERPKGSFSTLEIQRTEQGDSAMYLCASSLRGLDEAFFGQGTRLTVV.

Here the CDR3 reads CASSPRQAPNYGYTF. The DNA of the CDR3 is TGTGCCAGCAGTCCCCGACAGGCCCCTAACTATGGCTACACCTTC. The J gene is TRBJ1-2, the V gene TRBV28; a possible D gene is TRBD1 (6 bases). The CDR3 is 15 residues long. The germline gives CDR1 MDHEN, CDR2 SYDVKM. The V and J ends lost 5 bases and 0 bases respectively, with 13 bases between them.

V usage is TRBV12-5 and J usage is TRBJ2-1, with D perhaps matching TRBD1 or TRBD2 (7 bases each). The CDR3 is 16 amino acids. Germline V gives CDR1 LGHNT, CDR2 FRNRAP. With 0 bases removed from V and 5 bases from J, the gap between germline ends came to 14 bases. The CDR3 protein is CASGLVGGTENNEQFF. The CDR3 coding sequence is TGTGCTAGTGGTTTGGTGGGGGGGACAGAGAACAATGAGCAGTTCTTC.

To note about this clonotype: The junction differs from germline at one of its ends, possibly a read error. V usage is TRBV2 and J usage is TRBJ2-3; D is perhaps TRBD2 (5 bases). Germline V gene data show CDR1 as SNHLY and CDR2 as FYNNEI. The CDR3 spans 15 residues. The CDR3 spells CGSRFSSGFTDTQYF. In DNA form, the CDR3 reads TGTGGCAGCAGGTTCTCGAGCGGATTCACAGATACGCAGTATTTT.

This clonotype was detected a few times. V and J are TRBV2 and TRBJ2-3, with 12 bases identical to TRBD2. Germline CDR1 reads SNHLY; CDR2 reads FYNNEI. CDR3 length: 16 amino acids. V dropped 5 bases and J dropped 1; count of bases not matched to a gene: 4. The CDR3 loop reads CASSSWTSGGTDTQYF. The CDR3 nucleotides are TGTGCCAGCAGTTCTTGGACTAGCGGGGGCACAGATACGCAGTATTTT.

V and J are TRBV6-1 and TRBJ1-6, with D maybe TRBD1 (6 bases). The CDR3 runs to 16 residues. CDR1 and CDR2 from the germline V gene are MNHNS and SASEGT. Trimming left V 3 bases short and J 4 bases short, with 13 bases between. The CDR3 sequence is CASSERRGLYNSPLHF. Written as DNA, the CDR3 is TGTGCCAGCAGTGAGAGGCGGGGGCTGTATAATTCACCCCTCCACTTT.

CDR3 nucleotides: TGTGCCAGCAGCCAAGGGGTTTCCTATGGCTACACCTTC. It yields the protein CASSQGVSYGYTF. The chain is built from TRBV7-9 and TRBJ1-2; the D gene is possibly TRBD1 (5 bases). Between the trimmed V and J ends, which lost 5 bases and 4 bases, there was a span of 11 bases. The CDR3 spans 13 residues. Per the germline V gene, CDR1 is SEHNR and CDR2 is FQNEAQ (reference sequence).

V is TRBV20-1 and J is TRBJ2-5; the D gene could be TRBD1 or TRBD2 (5 bases each). Trimming removed 0 bases at V and 5 bases at J, with 19 bases between. Looked up from germline, CDR1 is DFQATT and CDR2 is SNEGSKA (reference sequence). The CDR3 has 16 residues. The CDR3 region is CSARDLRDQWGETQYF. CDR3 coding DNA: TGCAGTGCTAGAGATCTCCGGGACCAATGGGGGGAGACCCAGTACTTC.

This clonotype appeared many times. The rearrangement uses TRBV10-2 and TRBJ2-3; 7 positions agree with TRBD2. The CDR3 is made up of 13 amino acids. Germline CDR1 and CDR2: WSHSY and SAAADI. The J segment lost 8 bases and the V segment lost 6 bases, leaving 8 bases of the junction unmatched. In DNA, the CDR3 is TGCGCCAGCAGCTCAAGCGGGACCGGTACGCAGTATTTT. Protein sequence: CASSSSGTGTQYF.

This clonotype was recorded at least ten times. The chain uses TRBV4-1 and TRBJ1-5, with TRBD1 as a possible D gene (6 bases). CDR3 length: 16 amino acids. The germline gives CDR1 MGHRA, CDR2 YSYEKL. Between the trimmed V and J ends, which lost 0 bases and 3 bases, there was a span of 12 bases. The CDR3: CASSQEEGGPNQPQHF. In nucleotides, the CDR3 is TGCGCCAGCAGCCAAGAAGAAGGGGGACCCAATCAGCCCCAGCATTTT.